The 12 T cell receptor beta chains listed next were all sequenced from one sample in a study of type 1 and type 2 diabetes patients. The PCR template was genomic DNA. The TCR beta CDR3 region was amplified using 30 forward and 13 reverse primers. TCRdb re-called the multiplex PCR reads through MiXCR, storing one row per CDR3 protein. The sample gives fewer than 300,000 distinct CDR3 sequences, roughly 48% of which show up once; approximately 14% is in the top ten. The sample taken for sequencing was peripheral blood mononuclear cells (PBMCs). The source of these receptors is a man aged 18 to 29 with type 2 diabetes.

About this clonotype: A much larger clone lies one base from this, so it may be a read error. The chain uses TRBV24-1 and TRBJ2-5; D gene unclear. This CDR3 comprises 16 residues. The ends were cut back, 0 bases at V and 11 bases at J, with 21 bases in the middle. In germline, CDR1 is KGHDR, CDR2 SFDVKD. Written as DNA, the CDR3 is TGTGCCACCAGTGATTTGCAGAGTAGCTCCTACAATGAGCAGTACTTC. Translation gives CATSDLQSSSYNEQYF.

This clonotype was counted a few times. This chain connects TRBV2 to TRBJ1-1, with 7 nucleotides matching TRBD1. The J segment lost 3 bases and the V segment lost 6 bases, leaving 10 bases of the junction unmatched. The germline CDR1 and CDR2 sequences are SNHLY and FYNNEI. The CDR3 is 15 amino acids. CDR3 coding DNA: TGTGCCAGCAGCACCGTACTCAGGGGGGACACTGAAGCTTTCTTT. Its translation is CASSTVLRGDTEAFF.

V is TRBV10-1 and J is TRBJ2-7; D ambiguous. Germline V CDR1 and CDR2: WNHNN, SYGVQD (reference sequence). The CDR3 contains 12 residues. With 6 bases removed from V and 6 bases from J, the gap between germline ends came to 12 bases. Here the CDR3 reads CASSHTPGEQYF. CDR3 nucleotides: TGCGCCAGCAGCCATACGCCGGGCGAGCAGTACTTC.

The chain combines TRBV20-1 with TRBJ1-5; 10 nucleotides match TRBD1. The ends lost 5 bases at V and 7 bases at J; junction bases unmatched: 5. Per germline, CDR1 DFQATT and CDR2 SNEGSKA (reference sequence). The CDR3 extends over 13 amino acids. The CDR3 bases are TGCAGTGCTTTGACAGGGGGCCAACAGCCCCAGCATTTT. It encodes CSALTGGQQPQHF.

The V and J genes are TRBV7-3 and TRBJ1-1, with TRBD1 as a possible D gene (5 bases). The V end was cut by 2 bases, the J end by 5 bases, with 12 bases between. Germline V gene data show CDR1 as SGHTA and CDR2 as FQGTGA. This CDR3 is built from 14 residues. CDR3 protein: CASSLQGALTEAFF. The CDR3, as DNA: TGTGCCAGCAGCTTACAGGGTGCTTTAACTGAAGCTTTCTTT.

The chain recombines TRBV5-1 with TRBJ1-4; no firm D call. V lost 1 base and J 5 bases, leaving 6 bases between the germline ends. Germline V gives CDR1 SGHRS, CDR2 YFSETQ. This CDR3 region has 13 residues. The CDR3 sequence is CASSLWVNEKLFF. CDR3 bases: TGCGCCAGCAGCTTGTGGGTAAATGAAAAACTGTTTTTT. Looking up the rest from reference TRBV5-1 and TRBJ1-4 gives the full variable domain: KAGVTQTPRYLIKTRGQQVTLSCSPISGHRSVSWYQQTPGQGLQFLFEYFSETQRNKGNFPGRFSGRQFSNSRSEMNVSTLELGDSALYLCASSLWVNEKLFFGSGTQLSVL.

The chain employs TRBV30 and TRBJ2-1; TRBD2 aligns across 10 bases. The germline V gene has CDR1 GTSNPN and CDR2 SVGIG (reference sequence). J gave up 9 bases and V 0 bases, and 8 bases lay outside the gene matches. The CDR3 is 15 residues long. The CDR3: CAWSVPSGSSAEQFF. In nucleotides, the CDR3 is TGTGCCTGGAGTGTCCCTAGCGGGAGCTCCGCTGAGCAGTTCTTC. Full variable domain (missing parts from reference TRBV30 and TRBJ2-1): SQTIHQWPATLVQPVGSPLSLECTVEGTSNPNLYWYRQAAGRGLQLLFYSVGIGQISSEVPQNLSASRPQDRQFILSSKKLLLSDSGFYLCAWSVPSGSSAEQFFGPGTRLTVL.

This chain links TRBV20-1 with TRBJ1-6, with unresolved D. The length of the CDR3 is 14 residues. Germline V lookup: CDR1 DFQATT, CDR2 SNEGSKA (reference sequence). V lost 6 bases and J lost 7, with 16 bases in between. CDR3 residues: CSAWMGLRNSPLHF. The CDR3 DNA reads as TGCAGTGCCTGGATGGGCCTCCGGAATTCACCCCTCCACTTT.

This clonotype was picked up many times. This chain uses TRBV7-8 with TRBJ2-5; 8 nucleotides match TRBD1. Germline assignment: CDR1 SGHVS and CDR2 FQNEAQ. The CDR3 extends over 14 amino acids. The V and J ends lost 7 bases and 5 bases, in that order; junction bases with no gene match: 9. CDR3 sequence (DNA): TGTGCCAGCACGACAGGGGTAGGGGCGGAGACCCAGTACTTC. Protein product: CASTTGVGAETQYF.

The J gene is TRBJ1-2, the V gene TRBV7-8; TRBD1 might be the D (5 bases). V lost 5 bases and J lost 5, with 15 bases in between. The CDR3 consists of 14 residues. Looked up from germline, CDR1 is SGHVS and CDR2 is FQNEAQ. The CDR3 region has the DNA TGTGCCAGCAGCCCCAATGGCGCAGGGTATGGCTACACCTTC. This translates into CASSPNGAGYGYTF.

This clonotype was detected only a few times. V usage is TRBV24-1 and J usage is TRBJ2-5; D not certain. Germline V gene lookup returns CDR1 KGHDR and CDR2 SFDVKD. The CDR3 length is 13 residues. With 4 bases removed from V and 6 bases from J, the gap between germline ends came to 11 bases. CDR3 protein: CATSEPVRKTQYF. The CDR3 DNA reads TGTGCCACCAGTGAACCGGTACGGAAGACCCAGTACTTC.

This clonotype was found a few times. The chain couples TRBV30 to TRBJ2-5; the D gene is possibly TRBD1 (5 bases). The V gene lost 0 bases and the J gene lost 5 bases, with 19 bases spanning the gap. Germline V gene lookup returns CDR1 GTSNPN and CDR2 SVGIG (reference sequence). The CDR3 has 16 residues. CDR3 DNA sequence: TGTGCCTGGAGTGTAACCGGTCAGGGTTTTGGCGAGACCCAGTACTTC. This gives the protein CAWSVTGQGFGETQYF.